This T cell receptor beta chain was identified in a study of response to subunit inactivated influenza vaccine. Study-level results: The authors put forward the suggestion that each seasonal influenza vaccination may bring in only a limited number of new T cells.

The CDR3 runs 17 residues. Germline CDR1 MGHDK, CDR2 SYGVNS. After removal of 0 bases from V and 5 bases from J, the junction contained 10 bases not matched to a gene. A single record per CDR3 protein comes from TCRdb applying MiXCR to the RT-PCR reads. This table holds about 520,000 distinct CDR3 sequences, 25% found once. Only a few counts were recorded for this clonotype. Antigen unknown. This chain joins TRBV25-1 and TRBJ2-5, with 9 bases lining up with TRBD2. The sample in question was CD4+ T cells sorted from PBMCs, obtained approximately 5 days after vaccination. The sequence came from a man aged 45-65 years who received an inactivated influenza vaccine. The CDR3 here is CASSEYGGGARSETQYF. The CDR3 nucleotides read TGTGCCAGCAGTGAATATGGCGGGGGGGCCCGGAGCGAGACCCAGTACTTC.